This TCR beta chain was observed in a study of OX40 agonist ivuxolimab in advanced cancers. Study as a whole: Patients were treated with ivuxolimab, an agonistic anti-OX40 (CD134) antibody.

The repertoire was sequenced with immunoSEQ multiplex PCR; TCRdb's copy has only in-frame clones and lacks some. Of tens of thousands of clones listed, approximately 81% are singletons. The V gene end was trimmed by 6 bases and the J gene end by 7 bases; junction bases not matched to a gene: 7. This CDR3 spans 13 amino acids. Germline values: CDR1 LNHDA, CDR2 SQIVND (reference sequence). By share, this clone counts as medium-sized. The rearrangement links TRBV19 to TRBJ1-2, with 8 bases matching TRBD1. The TCR sequence derives from an adult with an advanced solid tumor such as melanoma, head and neck, liver or kidney cancer. This specimen consisted of CD4+ or CD8+ T cells sorted from blood, obtained in a trial of the OX40 agonist ivuxolimab. CDR3 sequence: CASRDQGASGYTF. For the CDR3, the DNA is TGTGCCAGTAGGGATCAGGGGGCTAGTGGCTACACCTTC.